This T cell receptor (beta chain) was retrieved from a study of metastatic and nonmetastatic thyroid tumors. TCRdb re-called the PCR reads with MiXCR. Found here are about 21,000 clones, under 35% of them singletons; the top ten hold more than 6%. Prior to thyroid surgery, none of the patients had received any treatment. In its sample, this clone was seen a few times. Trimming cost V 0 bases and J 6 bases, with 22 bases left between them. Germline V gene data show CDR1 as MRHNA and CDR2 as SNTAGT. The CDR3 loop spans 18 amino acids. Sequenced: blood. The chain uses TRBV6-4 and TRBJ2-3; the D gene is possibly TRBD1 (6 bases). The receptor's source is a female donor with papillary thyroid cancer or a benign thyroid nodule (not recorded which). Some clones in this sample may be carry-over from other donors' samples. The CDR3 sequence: CASSDSYGGVRSSDTQYF. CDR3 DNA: TGTGCCAGCAGTGACTCTTATGGGGGCGTCAGGTCCTCGGATACGCAGTATTTT.